This T cell receptor beta chain is from a study of response to subunit inactivated influenza vaccine. The CDR3 contains 15 residues. V lost 4 bases to trimming and J lost 3 bases; unmatched junction nucleotides: 5. CDR1 is MNHNS, CDR2 SASEGT, per germline. Study outcomes and limitations: Researchers suggested that each seasonal influenza vaccination recruits few new T cells.

TCRdb re-called the RT-PCR reads with MiXCR, one entry per CDR3 protein. The sample records 400,000 to 650,000 distinct CDR3 sequences, approximately 7.3% being singletons. This clonotype was observed a handful of times. Antigen specificity is unknown. The clonotype originates from a man between 50 and 75 years old who received an inactivated influenza vaccine. This chain uses TRBV6-1 with TRBJ2-7; the match to TRBD2 covers 11 bases. The sequences come from PBMCs from blood, collected around 25 months after vaccination. CDR3: CASSVVTSGNYEQYF. DNA for the CDR3: TGTGCCAGCAGTGTGGTGACTAGCGGGAACTACGAGCAGTACTTC.